Below, 29 T cell receptor beta chains from the same sample are listed, as sequenced in a study of cytotoxic CD8 clonotypes in ibrutinib-treated CLL. Assay: immunoSEQ multiplex PCR; the TCRdb copy retains only in-frame clones and omits some. There are 150,000 or so clones in the sample; approximately 75% occur only once, and around 30% lies in the top ten. The sequencing used PBMCs, collected after 12 months of ibrutinib treatment. The receptors were sampled from a human donor with chronic lymphocytic leukemia.

The CDR3 sequence is CASSPPGGGSYEQYF. The DNA of the CDR3 is TGTGCCAGTAGTCCCCCAGGGGGGGGTTCCTACGAGCAGTACTTC. The J gene is TRBJ2-7, the V gene TRBV19; D is possibly TRBD1 or TRBD2 (7 bases each). V lost 5 bases to trimming and J lost 1 base, with 15 bases between them. Germline-derived CDR1 and CDR2 are LNHDA and SQIVND (reference sequence). This CDR3 contains 15 residues. Based on the CDR3 plus reference TRBV19 and TRBJ2-7, the full variable domain is DGGITQSPKYLFRKEGQNVTLSCEQNLNHDAMYWYRQDPGQGLRLIYYSQIVNDFQKGDIAEGYSVSREKKESFPLTVTSAQKNPTAFYLCASSPPGGGSYEQYFGPGTRLTVT.

The gene calls are TRBV19 and TRBJ1-1; weak D call: TRBD1 (6 bases). Germline V gene data show CDR1 as LNHDA and CDR2 as SQIVND (reference sequence). The V end lost 5 bases, the J end lost 5 bases, and 15 bases lay between the germline ends. The CDR3 runs to 14 residues. The CDR3 DNA follows: TGTGCCAGTAGTCGACAGGAAACGAGGACTGAAGCTTTCTTT. Translated: CASSRQETRTEAFF.

J is TRBJ1-2 and V is TRBV10-3; TRBD1 agrees at 11 bases. The CDR3 covers 17 residues. Germline trimming cut 6 bases from V and 3 bases from J; bases unmatched to any gene: 12. Germline V gene sequence: CDR1 ENHRY, CDR2 SYGVKD. The CDR3 is CAISDTGTGGSYYGYTF. Here the CDR3 DNA reads TGTGCCATCAGCGATACCGGGACAGGGGGATCTTACTATGGCTACACCTTC.

CDR3 sequence: CASSDYQGTEAFF. As DNA, the CDR3 is TGTGCCAGCAGTGATTACCAGGGCACTGAAGCTTTCTTT. This sequence joins TRBV2 and TRBJ1-1; tentative D call: TRBD1 (5 bases). V lost 3 bases to trimming and J lost 4 bases, with 9 bases between them. CDR1 is SNHLY, CDR2 FYNNEI, per germline. This CDR3 is built from 13 residues.

The V and J genes are TRBV30 and TRBJ2-7; D not certain. Germline V gene sequence: CDR1 GTSNPN, CDR2 SVGIG (reference sequence). Trimming left V 1 base short and J 9 bases short, with 16 bases between. This CDR3 spans 13 amino acids. DNA of the CDR3: TGTGCCTGGAGTGGTAGCCTACGAGTGTGGCAGTACTTC. Translating it yields CAWSGSLRVWQYF.

The chain combines TRBV5-6 with TRBJ2-7; unclear D gene. Germline values: CDR1 SGHDT, CDR2 YYEEEE. This CDR3 has 14 residues. Trimming took 0 bases from V and 5 from J, leaving 12 bases between them. CDR3 sequence: CASSLVWGSHEQYF. CDR3 sequence (DNA): TGTGCCAGCAGCTTGGTTTGGGGTTCCCACGAGCAGTACTTC.

DNA of the CDR3: TGCGCCAGCAGTGGACAGAGGAGGTCAGGAAACACCATATATTTT. This codes for CASSGQRRSGNTIYF. The V call is TRBV10-2, the J call TRBJ1-3; D may be TRBD1 (5 bases). CDR3 length: 15 amino acids. Germline-derived CDR1 and CDR2 are WSHSY and SAAADI. V lost 4 bases to trimming and J lost 4 bases, with 14 bases between them.

The V and J genes are TRBV30 and TRBJ2-7; TRBD2 matches at 11 bases. The CDR3 spans 15 residues. Trimming cost V 0 bases and J 4 bases; bases outside gene matches: 5. Germline CDR1 and CDR2: GTSNPN and SVGIG (reference sequence). CDR3 in amino acids: CAWSVDTSGGYEQYF. In nucleotides, the CDR3 is TGTGCCTGGAGTGTAGATACTAGCGGGGGATACGAGCAGTACTTC.

The CDR3: CASSPGEGQPQHF. The CDR3 DNA sequence: TGTGCCAGCAGCCCCGGGGAGGGGCAGCCCCAGCATTTT. The gene calls are TRBV11-3 and TRBJ1-5; tentative D call: TRBD1 (5 bases). The CDR3 runs 13 residues. CDR1 and CDR2 (germline): SGHNT, YENEEA. The ends were cut back, 5 bases at V and 7 bases at J, with 12 bases in the middle.

CDR3: CASSYSGQGATDTQYF. The CDR3 DNA is TGTGCCAGCAGTTACTCGGGACAGGGGGCAACAGATACGCAGTATTTT. The chain employs TRBV6-6 and TRBJ2-3; TRBD1 agrees at 12 bases. This CDR3 has 16 residues. Germline values: CDR1 MNHNY, CDR2 SVGAGI (reference sequence). The ends lost 0 bases at V and 3 bases at J; junction bases unmatched: 1.

This rearrangement joins TRBV7-8 to TRBJ1-5; TRBD1 is a possible D gene (6 bases). Per germline, CDR1 SGHVS and CDR2 FQNEAQ. CDR3 length: 16 amino acids. The V end was cut by 8 bases, the J end by 4 bases, with 21 bases between. The CDR3 here is CASYLGRGRENQPQHF. The CDR3 region has the DNA TGTGCCAGCTATTTGGGCAGGGGACGAGAAAATCAGCCCCAGCATTTT.

This clone was found once. V gene TRBV21-1 combines with J gene TRBJ1-5. TRBV21-1 is a pseudogene segment. This CDR3 is built from 14 residues. This chain's CDR3 is CASSQAAGNQPQHF. The CDR3, as DNA: TGTGCCAGCAGTCAGGCGGCGGGAAACCAGCCCCAGCATTTT.

The chain couples TRBV4-1 to TRBJ1-6, with D hard to call. Trimming took off 1 base at V and 15 bases at J, with 13 bases between the two ends. CDR3 length: 13 amino acids. CDR1 MGHRA and CDR2 YSYEKL come from the germline V gene. The CDR3 DNA reads TGCGCCAGCAGCCAAGTTCCGCCGAAAAACCTCCACTTT. Its protein is CASSQVPPKNLHF.

The V and J genes are TRBV12-2 and TRBJ2-7; the table assigns TRBD1, which was not confirmed against the DNA. TRBV12-2 is an annotated pseudogene. This CDR3 comprises 15 residues. The CDR3 sequence: CASRAQTGQFDEQYF. CDR3 bases: TGTGCAAGTCGCGCACAGACCGGACAGTTCGACGAGCAGTACTTC.

The chain is built from TRBV7-9 and TRBJ2-5, with D possibly called TRBD1 or TRBD2 (7 bases each). Germline values: CDR1 SEHNR, CDR2 FQNEAQ (reference sequence). CDR3 length equals 14 residues. V was trimmed by 5 bases and J by 4 bases, leaving 14 bases between them. Here the CDR3 DNA reads TGTGCCAGCAGCCCAGGGGGGGCCTTAGAGACCCAGTACTTC. This codes for CASSPGGALETQYF.

This chain connects TRBV4-1 to TRBJ2-3; D is perhaps TRBD1 or TRBD2 (5 bases each). CDR3 size: 15 residues. V lost 5 bases and J 1 base, leaving 13 bases between the germline ends. Per germline, CDR1 MGHRA and CDR2 YSYEKL. The CDR3 loop reads CASSSRGERTDTQYF. CDR3 DNA: TGCGCCAGCAGCAGCCGAGGGGAACGCACAGATACGCAGTATTTT.

This clone has only a few counts. The chain joins TRBV11-3 to TRBJ2-7; 7 positions match TRBD1. CDR1 and CDR2 (germline): SGHNT, YENEEA. V gave up 4 bases and J gave up 3 bases; unmatched junction bases: 6. This CDR3 is 14 amino acids long. CDR3 bases: TGTGCCAGCAGCTATCGGGACAGAGACTACGAGCAGTACTTC. Its translation: CASSYRDRDYEQYF.

V gene TRBV19 combines with J gene TRBJ2-1, with 11 bases matching TRBD2. In germline, CDR1 is LNHDA, CDR2 SQIVND (reference sequence). This CDR3 contains 17 residues. Losses at the gene ends were 4 bases for V and 4 bases for J; bases not matched to a gene: 9. The CDR3 region has the DNA TGTGCCAGTAGTACGACTAGCGGGACTGACTCGTACAATGAGCAGTTCTTC. This gives the protein CASSTTSGTDSYNEQFF.

The chain recombines TRBV15 with TRBJ2-7, with D maybe TRBD1 (6 bases). V was pared by 6 bases and J by 0 bases, with 12 bases between. The CDR3 is 14 amino acids. Germline loops: CDR1 LNHNV, CDR2 YYDKDF (reference sequence). The CDR3 sequence: CATRHTGSSYEQYF. The CDR3 DNA follows: TGTGCCACCAGGCATACAGGGAGCTCCTACGAGCAGTACTTC. Full variable domain (rest looked up from reference TRBV15 and TRBJ2-7): DAMVIQNPRYQVTQFGKPVTLSCSQTLNHNVMYWYQQKSSQAPKLLFHYYDKDFNNEADTPDNFQSRRPNTSFCFLDIRSPGLGDTAMYLCATRHTGSSYEQYFGPGTRLTVT.

The V call is TRBV27, the J call TRBJ2-3; 9 bases are shared with TRBD1. The CDR3 is 17 amino acids. The V and J ends lost 2 bases and 2 bases, in that order; junction bases with no gene match: 8. CDR1 and CDR2 from the germline V gene are MNHEY and SMNVEV (reference sequence). The CDR3 DNA reads TGTGCCAGCAGTTTAGCCCCGGGACAGGGCCCCACAGATACGCAGTATTTT. Its protein product is CASSLAPGQGPTDTQYF.

The chain employs TRBV11-3 and TRBJ2-1; D ambiguous. V shed 3 bases and J shed 5 bases, with 17 bases lying between them. Germline-derived CDR1 and CDR2 are SGHNT and YENEEA. This CDR3 contains 16 residues. CDR3 DNA: TGTGCCAGCAGCTTCCCTGACGGCTCAAACGACAATGAGCAGTTCTTC. Translation: CASSFPDGSNDNEQFF. The complete variable domain, with remaining parts taken from reference TRBV11-3 and TRBJ2-1, reads EAGVVQSPRYKIIEKKQPVAFWCNPISGHNTLYWYLQNLGQGPELLIRYENEEAVDDSQLPKDRFSAERLKGVDSTLKIQPAELGDSAVYLCASSFPDGSNDNEQFFGPGTRLTVL.

With regard to this clone: In the same sample, other DNA sequences code for this CDR3. The chain has TRBV5-1 and TRBJ1-3; no reliable D call. V gave up 0 bases and J gave up 3 bases, with 10 bases separating them. Germline CDR1 SGHRS, CDR2 YFSETQ. The CDR3 has 15 residues. The CDR3 DNA reads as TGCGCCAGCAGCTTGGATGGAGGGAGTGGAAACACCATATATTTT. It translates to CASSLDGGSGNTIYF.

The chain recombines TRBV7-2 with TRBJ2-1, with a possible D match to TRBD1 (5 bases). The V end lost 5 bases, the J end lost 0 bases, and 11 bases lay between the germline ends. There are 15 residues in the CDR3. Germline CDR1 SGHTA, CDR2 FQGNSA. CDR3 in DNA: TGTGCCAGCAGCCAGGGTCTAAGCTCCTACAATGAGCAGTTCTTC. The encoded protein is CASSQGLSSYNEQFF.

The CDR3 region has the DNA TGTGCCAGCCTCCAGGGGGATAGCAATCAGCCCCAGCATTTT. It codes for CASLQGDSNQPQHF. The rearrangement joins TRBV19 to TRBJ1-5; 7 nucleotides agree with TRBD1. Germline V gene sequence: CDR1 LNHDA, CDR2 SQIVND (reference sequence). V trimming: 9 bases; J trimming: 0 bases; junction bases outside the gene matches: 5. The CDR3 is made up of 14 amino acids. Together with reference TRBV19 and TRBJ1-5, the CDR3 gives the full variable domain: DGGITQSPKYLFRKEGQNVTLSCEQNLNHDAMYWYRQDPGQGLRLIYYSQIVNDFQKGDIAEGYSVSREKKESFPLTVTSAQKNPTAFYLCASLQGDSNQPQHFGDGTRLSIL.

This chain uses TRBV19 with TRBJ1-4; D unresolved. The CDR3 runs to 12 residues. Trimming removed 10 bases from V and 0 bases from J, with 6 bases in between. From germline, CDR1 is LNHDA and CDR2 SQIVND (reference sequence). The CDR3 DNA sequence: TGTGCCACCGAGGCAACTAATGAAAAACTGTTTTTT. Protein product: CATEATNEKLFF.

For this clone: This specimen includes other DNA sequences encoding the same CDR3. The V call is TRBV4-2, the J call TRBJ2-3, with TRBD1 as a possible D gene (6 bases). Trimming stripped 0 bases from V and 3 bases from J, with 7 bases between. Germline CDR1 and CDR2: LGHNA and YNFKEQ. The CDR3 is 14 residues long. CDR3 DNA sequence: TGTGCCAGCAGCCAAGACAGGGGAACAGATACGCAGTATTTT. This sequence encodes CASSQDRGTDTQYF.

The genes are TRBV7-2 and TRBJ2-7, with 7 bases that match TRBD1. Germline V lookup: CDR1 SGHTA, CDR2 FQGNSA. Trimming at V came to 3 bases and at J to 6 bases, leaving 8 bases not matched to a gene. This CDR3 is 14 amino acids long. In nucleotides, the CDR3 is TGTGCCAGCAGCTTTTCAGGGGGTTCAGGCGAGCAGTACTTC. It translates to CASSFSGGSGEQYF.

The chain has TRBV27 and TRBJ1-2; 7 bases are shared with TRBD1. The CDR3 has 16 amino acids. The germline V gene encodes CDR1 MNHEY and CDR2 SMNVEV (reference sequence). V lost 5 bases to trimming and J lost 2 bases; unmatched junction nucleotides: 11. CDR3: CASSPRTGRGNYGYTF. The DNA of the CDR3 is TGTGCCAGCAGTCCGAGGACAGGTCGGGGGAACTATGGCTACACCTTC.

This clone turned up a few times. The rearrangement uses TRBV7-2 and TRBJ1-2; 9 bases map to TRBD1. The CDR3 loop spans 14 amino acids. CDR1 SGHTA and CDR2 FQGNSA come from the germline V gene. With V trimmed by 5 bases and J by 7 bases, 8 bases remained unmatched. As DNA, the CDR3 is TGTGCCAGCAGCCCCAGACAGGGGGGAAGTGGCTACACCTTC. The encoded protein is CASSPRQGGSGYTF.